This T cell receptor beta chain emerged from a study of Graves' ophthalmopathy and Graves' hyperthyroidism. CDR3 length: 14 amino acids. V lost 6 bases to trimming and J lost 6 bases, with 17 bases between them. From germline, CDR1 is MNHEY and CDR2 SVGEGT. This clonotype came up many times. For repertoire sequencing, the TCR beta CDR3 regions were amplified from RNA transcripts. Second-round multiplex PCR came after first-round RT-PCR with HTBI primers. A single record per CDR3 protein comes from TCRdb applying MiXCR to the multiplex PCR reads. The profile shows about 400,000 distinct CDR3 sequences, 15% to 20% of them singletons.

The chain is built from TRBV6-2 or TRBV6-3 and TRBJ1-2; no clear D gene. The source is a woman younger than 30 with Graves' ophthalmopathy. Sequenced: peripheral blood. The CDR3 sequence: CASRSPRESDGYTF. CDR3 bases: TGTGCCAGCAGGTCCCCGAGGGAATCGGATGGCTACACCTTC.